The 7 T cell receptor beta chains listed next were all sequenced from one sample in a study of cytomegalovirus exposure and HLA in healthy donors. The PCR had 60 Vbeta and 13 Jbeta primers. The table came from immunoSEQ multiplex PCR; TCRdb's copy has only in-frame clones and leaves some out. Of fewer than 250,000 clones in the sample, roughly 77% are singletons; the top ten hold around 3.3%. Sequencing was performed on PBMCs. The receptors shown here come from a woman between 25 and 40 years old in good health and CMV-seropositive.

V and J are TRBV27 and TRBJ2-7; 7 bases align to TRBD2. V lost 7 bases, J lost 0 bases, and 6 bases stayed unmatched. The CDR3 sequence is 14 residues long. Germline CDR1 and CDR2: MNHEY and SMNVEV (reference sequence). The CDR3 DNA reads TGTGCCAGCAAACTAGCGCAGACCTCCTACGAGCAGTACTTC. As protein: CASKLAQTSYEQYF.

This chain links TRBV2 with TRBJ2-3; 9 bases match TRBD2. The CDR3 runs 18 residues. V dropped 3 bases and J dropped 0; count of bases not matched to a gene: 10. Germline V gene data show CDR1 as SNHLY and CDR2 as FYNNEI. The CDR3 loop reads CASSDGAGGQFSTDTQYF. As DNA, the CDR3 is TGTGCCAGCAGTGACGGGGCGGGAGGGCAATTTAGCACAGATACGCAGTATTTT. Together with reference TRBV2 and TRBJ2-3, the CDR3 gives the full variable domain: EPEVTQTPSHQVTQMGQEVILRCVPISNHLYFYWYRQILGQKVEFLVSFYNNEISEKSEIFDDQFSVERPDGSNFTLKIRSTKLEDSAMYFCASSDGAGGQFSTDTQYFGPGTRLTVL.

This clone was picked up a small number of times. The chain combines TRBV2 with TRBJ2-1; D remains unclear. V lost 3 bases, J lost 8 bases, and 11 bases lay in between. The CDR3 is made up of 13 amino acids. Per the germline V gene, CDR1 is SNHLY and CDR2 is FYNNEI. The CDR3 coding sequence is TGTGCCAGCAGTGACGTTAGAGATCATGAGCAGTTCTTC. This gives the protein CASSDVRDHEQFF.

This chain uses TRBV27 with TRBJ2-7; D not resolved. This CDR3 is built from 11 residues. V was pared by 10 bases and J by 3 bases, with 10 bases between. CDR1 is MNHEY and CDR2 is SMNVEV in the germline V gene (reference sequence). The CDR3 spells CATPSNYEQYF. For the CDR3, the DNA is TGTGCCACCCCTAGTAACTACGAGCAGTACTTC.

V is TRBV21-1 and J is TRBJ2-5; the DNA was not compared with TRBD1, the D call given in the table. TRBV21-1 is labeled a pseudogene. The CDR3 is made up of 15 amino acids. As DNA, the CDR3 is TGTGCCAGCAGCAAAAGGTGGGGGACAGGAGAGACCCAGTACTTC. This sequence encodes CASSKRWGTGETQYF.

The rearrangement uses TRBV19 and TRBJ2-1; the match to TRBD2 covers 13 bases. The J segment lost 9 bases and the V segment lost 5 bases, leaving 10 bases of the junction unmatched. CDR1 LNHDA and CDR2 SQIVND come from the germline V gene (reference sequence). The CDR3 has 16 residues. As DNA, the CDR3 is TGTGCCAGTAGTCGCGTGGGGACTAGCGGGACCCCTGAGCAGTTCTTC. This codes for CASSRVGTSGTPEQFF. The complete variable domain, with remaining parts taken from reference TRBV19 and TRBJ2-1, reads DGGITQSPKYLFRKEGQNVTLSCEQNLNHDAMYWYRQDPGQGLRLIYYSQIVNDFQKGDIAEGYSVSREKKESFPLTVTSAQKNPTAFYLCASSRVGTSGTPEQFFGPGTRLTVL.

CDR3: CASSDSATNEQFF. In nucleotides, the CDR3 is TGTGCCAGCAGTGACTCGGCGACAAATGAGCAGTTCTTC. The rearrangement uses TRBV6-4 and TRBJ2-1; D uncertain. V shed 0 bases and J shed 7 bases, with 7 bases lying between them. Germline CDR1 is MRHNA and CDR2 is SNTAGT. The CDR3 covers 13 residues.